The following is a T cell receptor beta chain sequence with its context. Its antigen is not identified. The data stem from a study of cytomegalovirus exposure and HLA in healthy donors. The study, taken as a whole, reports: The investigators catalogued under 200 TCR beta chains as cytomegalovirus-associated.

The PCR was carried out with 60 Vbeta primers and 13 Jbeta primers. Under the authors' procedure: The authors later counted about 80 million unique TCR beta chains, roughly 11 million of them shared. Repertoires were generated with immunoSEQ multiplex PCR, while TCRdb's copy carries only in-frame clones and drops some. That table gives V, J and clone size, and the DNA gave D and trimming. Recorded for this sample: some 42,000 clones. CDR1 is PRHDT, CDR2 FYEKMQ, per germline (reference sequence). V lost 5 bases, J lost 1 base, and 0 bases stayed unmatched. The CDR3 extends over 13 amino acids. Sequences were obtained from PBMCs. This receptor was taken from a man younger than 40 in good health and CMV-seronegative. The genes are TRBV13 and TRBJ2-3; TRBD2 aligns across 7 bases. The CDR3 DNA follows: TGTGCCAGCAGCCTAGCGGGCACAGATACGCAGTATTTT. It encodes CASSLAGTDTQYF.